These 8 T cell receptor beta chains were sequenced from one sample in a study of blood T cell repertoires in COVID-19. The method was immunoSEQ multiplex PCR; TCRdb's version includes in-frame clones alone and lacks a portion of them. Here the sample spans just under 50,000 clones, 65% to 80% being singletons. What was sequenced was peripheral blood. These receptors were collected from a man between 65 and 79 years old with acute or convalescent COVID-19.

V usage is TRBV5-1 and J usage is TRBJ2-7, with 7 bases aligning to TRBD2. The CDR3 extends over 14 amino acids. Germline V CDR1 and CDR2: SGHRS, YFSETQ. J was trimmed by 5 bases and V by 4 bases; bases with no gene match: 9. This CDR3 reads CASSPGRGGNEQYF. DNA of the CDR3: TGCGCCAGCAGCCCTGGAAGGGGAGGGAACGAGCAGTACTTC.

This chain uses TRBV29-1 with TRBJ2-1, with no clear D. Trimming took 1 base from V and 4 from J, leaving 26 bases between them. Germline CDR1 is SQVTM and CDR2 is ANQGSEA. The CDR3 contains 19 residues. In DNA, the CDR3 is TGCAGCGTTGAAGCCCTGGGCAGCCCCCAGACCCCAGAATACAATGAGCAGTTCTTC. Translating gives CSVEALGSPQTPEYNEQFF.

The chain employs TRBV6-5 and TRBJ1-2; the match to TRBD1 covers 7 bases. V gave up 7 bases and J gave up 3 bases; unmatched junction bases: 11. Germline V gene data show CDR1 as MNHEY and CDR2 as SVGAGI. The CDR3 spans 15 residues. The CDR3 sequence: CASTIFQGGDYGYTF. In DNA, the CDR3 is TGTGCCAGCACCATTTTTCAGGGGGGCGACTATGGCTACACCTTC.

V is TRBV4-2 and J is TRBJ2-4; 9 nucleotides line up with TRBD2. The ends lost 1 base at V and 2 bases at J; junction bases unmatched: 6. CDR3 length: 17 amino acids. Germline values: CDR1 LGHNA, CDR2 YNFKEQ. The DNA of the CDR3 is TGTGCCAGCAGCCAAGGGGCAAGCGGGAGGACCAAAAACATTCAGTACTTC. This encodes CASSQGASGRTKNIQYF.

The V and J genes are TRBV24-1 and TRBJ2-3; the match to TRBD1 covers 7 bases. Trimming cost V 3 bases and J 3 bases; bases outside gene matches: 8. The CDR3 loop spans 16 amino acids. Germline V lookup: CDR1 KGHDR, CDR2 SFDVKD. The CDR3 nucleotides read TGTGCCACCAGTGATCGTTCTCGGACAGGAACAGATACGCAGTATTTT. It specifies CATSDRSRTGTDTQYF.

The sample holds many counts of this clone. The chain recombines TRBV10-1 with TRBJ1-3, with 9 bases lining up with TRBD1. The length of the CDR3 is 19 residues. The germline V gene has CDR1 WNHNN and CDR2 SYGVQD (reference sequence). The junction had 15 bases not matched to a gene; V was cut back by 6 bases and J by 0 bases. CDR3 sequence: CASSGLPGTGSTSGNTIYF. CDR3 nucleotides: TGCGCCAGCAGCGGACTCCCGGGGACAGGGAGTACCTCTGGAAACACCATATATTTT.

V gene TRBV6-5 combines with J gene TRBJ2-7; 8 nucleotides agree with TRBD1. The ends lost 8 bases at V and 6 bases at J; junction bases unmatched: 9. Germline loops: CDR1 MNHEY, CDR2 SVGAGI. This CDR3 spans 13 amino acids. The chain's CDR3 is CASGRQGNVEQYF. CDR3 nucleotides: TGTGCCAGCGGACGACAGGGGAACGTCGAGCAGTACTTC.

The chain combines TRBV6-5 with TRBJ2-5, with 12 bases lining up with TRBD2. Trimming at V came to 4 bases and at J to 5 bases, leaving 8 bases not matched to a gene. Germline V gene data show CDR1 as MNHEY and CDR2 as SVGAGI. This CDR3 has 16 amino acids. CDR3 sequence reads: CASSSRLAGDYETQYF. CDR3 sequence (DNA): TGTGCCAGCAGTTCCAGACTAGCGGGGGACTATGAGACCCAGTACTTC.